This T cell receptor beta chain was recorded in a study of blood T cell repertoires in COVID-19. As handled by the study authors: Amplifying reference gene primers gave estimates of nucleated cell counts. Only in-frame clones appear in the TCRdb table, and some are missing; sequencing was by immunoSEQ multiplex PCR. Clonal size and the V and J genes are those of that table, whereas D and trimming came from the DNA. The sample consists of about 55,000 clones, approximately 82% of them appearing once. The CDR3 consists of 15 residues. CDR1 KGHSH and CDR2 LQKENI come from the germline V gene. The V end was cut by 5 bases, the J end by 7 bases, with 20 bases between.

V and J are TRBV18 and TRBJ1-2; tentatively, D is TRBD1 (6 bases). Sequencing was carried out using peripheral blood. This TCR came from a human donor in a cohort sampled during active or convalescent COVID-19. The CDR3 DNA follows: TGTGCCAGCTCAACTACACAGACAGGAACGGGTGGCTACACCTTC. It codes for CASSTTQTGTGGYTF.